The clone carrying this T cell receptor (beta chain) was found many times. The length of the CDR3 is 18 residues. Germline V gene data show CDR1 as SNHLY and CDR2 as FYNNEI. The J segment lost 2 bases and the V segment lost 7 bases, leaving 12 bases of the junction unmatched. This sample was taken from a study of T cells after yellow fever vaccination. TCRdb passed the 5' RACE reads through MiXCR, listing each CDR3 protein once. The table has around 320,000 distinct CDR3 sequences, around 4.4% seen once. The V gene is TRBV2, the J gene TRBJ2-2; TRBD2 agrees at 11 bases. The receptor was isolated from a man aged 18 to 29 who received the YFV17D yellow fever vaccine. The sample in question was PBMCs, obtained 15 days after the yellow fever booster vaccination. CDR3 amino acids: CASTAQPGLAGNTGELFF. The CDR3 region has the DNA TGTGCCAGCACGGCCCAACCTGGACTAGCGGGTAACACCGGGGAGCTGTTTTTT.